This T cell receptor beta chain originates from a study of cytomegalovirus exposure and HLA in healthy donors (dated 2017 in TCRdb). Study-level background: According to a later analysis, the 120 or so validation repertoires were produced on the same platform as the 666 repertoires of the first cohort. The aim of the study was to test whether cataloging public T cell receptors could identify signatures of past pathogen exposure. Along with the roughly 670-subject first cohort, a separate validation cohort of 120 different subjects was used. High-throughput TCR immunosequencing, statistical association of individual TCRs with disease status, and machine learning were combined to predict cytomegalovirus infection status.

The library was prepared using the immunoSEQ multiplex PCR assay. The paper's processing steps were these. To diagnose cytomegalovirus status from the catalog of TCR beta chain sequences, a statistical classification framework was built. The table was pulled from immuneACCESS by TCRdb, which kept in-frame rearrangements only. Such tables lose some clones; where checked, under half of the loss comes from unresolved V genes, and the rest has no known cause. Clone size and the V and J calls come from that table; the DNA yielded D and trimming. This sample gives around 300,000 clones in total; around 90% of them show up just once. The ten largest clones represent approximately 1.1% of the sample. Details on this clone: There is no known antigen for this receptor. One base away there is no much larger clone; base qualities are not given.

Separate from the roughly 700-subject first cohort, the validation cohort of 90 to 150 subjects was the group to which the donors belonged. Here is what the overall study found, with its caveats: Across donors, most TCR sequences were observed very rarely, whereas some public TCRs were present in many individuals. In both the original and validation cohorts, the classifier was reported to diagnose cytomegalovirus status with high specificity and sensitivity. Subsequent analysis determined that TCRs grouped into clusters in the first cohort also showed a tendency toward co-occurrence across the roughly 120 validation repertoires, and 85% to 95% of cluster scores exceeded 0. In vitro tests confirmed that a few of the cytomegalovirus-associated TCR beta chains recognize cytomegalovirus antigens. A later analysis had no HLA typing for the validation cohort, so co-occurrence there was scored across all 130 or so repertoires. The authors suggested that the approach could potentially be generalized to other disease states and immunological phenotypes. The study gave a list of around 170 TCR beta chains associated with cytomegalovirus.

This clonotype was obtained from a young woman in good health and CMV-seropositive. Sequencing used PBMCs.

The DNA sequence follows: TGTGCCAGCAGCGTAGGTTTCTCTGGGGCCAACGTCCTGACTTTC. Translated, it reads CASSVGFSGANVLTF. The receptor chain draws on TRBV9 and TRBJ2-6; confidence is insufficient to name the D gene. CDR1 SGDLS and CDR2 YYNGEE are derived from the germline V gene. V and J are truncated by 0 bases and 0 bases respectively, leaving an intervening sequence of 4 bases. From the cysteine up to the phenylalanine, the CDR3 has a length of 15 residues. Here the CDR3 DNA is all that survives: 45 bases in frame from base 1. With the rest looked up from the reference TRBV9 and TRBJ2-6 genes rather than sequenced, the full variable domain is DSGVTQTPKHLITATGQRVTLRCSPRSGDLSVYWYQQSLDQGLQFLIQYYNGEERAKGNILERFSAQQFPDLHSELNLSSLELGDSALYFCASSVGFSGANVLTFGAGSRLTVL.